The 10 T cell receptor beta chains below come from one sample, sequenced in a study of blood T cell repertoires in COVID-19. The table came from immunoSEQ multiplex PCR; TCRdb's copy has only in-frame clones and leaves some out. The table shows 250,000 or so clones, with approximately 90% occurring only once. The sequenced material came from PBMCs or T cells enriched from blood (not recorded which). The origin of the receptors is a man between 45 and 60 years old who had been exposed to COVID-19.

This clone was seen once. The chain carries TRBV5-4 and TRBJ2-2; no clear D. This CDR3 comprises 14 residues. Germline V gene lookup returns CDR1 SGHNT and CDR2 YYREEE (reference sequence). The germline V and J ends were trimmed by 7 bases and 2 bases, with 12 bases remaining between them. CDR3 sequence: CASASDINTGELFF. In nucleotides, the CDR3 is TGTGCCAGCGCATCCGACATTAACACCGGGGAGCTGTTTTTT.

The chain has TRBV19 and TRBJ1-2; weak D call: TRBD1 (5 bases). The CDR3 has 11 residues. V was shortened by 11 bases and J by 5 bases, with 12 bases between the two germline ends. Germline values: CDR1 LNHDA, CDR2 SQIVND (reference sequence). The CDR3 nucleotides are TGTGCCGATGCGGGGGGGTATGGCTACACCTTC. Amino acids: CADAGGYGYTF.

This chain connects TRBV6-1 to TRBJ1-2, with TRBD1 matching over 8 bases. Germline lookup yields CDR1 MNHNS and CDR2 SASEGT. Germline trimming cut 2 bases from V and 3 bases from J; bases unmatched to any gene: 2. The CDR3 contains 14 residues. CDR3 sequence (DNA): TGTGCCAGCAGTGAACTACAGGGGGACTATGGCTACACCTTC. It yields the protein CASSELQGDYGYTF.

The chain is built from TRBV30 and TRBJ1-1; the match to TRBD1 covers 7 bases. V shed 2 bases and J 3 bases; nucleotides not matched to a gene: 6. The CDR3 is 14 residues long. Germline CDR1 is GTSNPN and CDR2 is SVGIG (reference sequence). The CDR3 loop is CAWSWDSRYTEAFF. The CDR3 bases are TGTGCCTGGAGTTGGGACAGCCGTTACACTGAAGCTTTCTTT.

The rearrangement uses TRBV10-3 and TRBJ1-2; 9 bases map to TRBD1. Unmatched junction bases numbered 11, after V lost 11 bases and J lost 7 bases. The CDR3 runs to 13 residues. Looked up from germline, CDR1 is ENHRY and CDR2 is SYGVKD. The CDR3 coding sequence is TGTGCCGCCACCGGGACAGGGCGGGGTGGCTACACCTTC. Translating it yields CAATGTGRGGYTF.

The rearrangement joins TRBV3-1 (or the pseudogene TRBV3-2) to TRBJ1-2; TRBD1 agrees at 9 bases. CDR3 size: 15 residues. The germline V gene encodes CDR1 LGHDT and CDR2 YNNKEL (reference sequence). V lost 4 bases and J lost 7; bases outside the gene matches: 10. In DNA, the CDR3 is TGTGCCAGCAGCCCGCCGGGACAGGGACAAACTGGCTACACCTTC. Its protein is CASSPPGQGQTGYTF.

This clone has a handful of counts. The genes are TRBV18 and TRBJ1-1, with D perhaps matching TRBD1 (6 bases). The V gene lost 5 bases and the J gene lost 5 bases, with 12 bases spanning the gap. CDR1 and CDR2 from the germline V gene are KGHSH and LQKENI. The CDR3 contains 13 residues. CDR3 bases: TGTGCCAGCTCATCAGACAGGAGAACTGAAGCTTTCTTT. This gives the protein CASSSDRRTEAFF.

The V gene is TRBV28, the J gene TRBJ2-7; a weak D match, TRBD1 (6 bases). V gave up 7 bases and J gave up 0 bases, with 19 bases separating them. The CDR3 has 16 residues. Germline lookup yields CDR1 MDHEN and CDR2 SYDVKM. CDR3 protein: CASTDTGTPSSYEQYF. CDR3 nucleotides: TGTGCCAGCACTGATACCGGGACACCCTCCTCCTACGAGCAGTACTTC.

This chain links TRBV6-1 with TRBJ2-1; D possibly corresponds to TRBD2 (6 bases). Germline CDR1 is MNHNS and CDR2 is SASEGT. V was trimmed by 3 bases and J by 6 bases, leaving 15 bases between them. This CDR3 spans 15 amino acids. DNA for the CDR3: TGTGCCAGCAGTGAGGCGAGACCGGGACTCAATGAGCAGTTCTTC. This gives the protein CASSEARPGLNEQFF.

This CDR3 reads CASSQDRNYGYTF. CDR3 nucleotide sequence: TGCGCCAGCAGCCAGGACAGGAACTATGGCTACACCTTC. This chain links TRBV5-1 with TRBJ1-2; TRBD1 matches at 7 bases. After removal of 4 bases from V and 2 bases from J, the junction contained 2 bases not matched to a gene. The CDR3 totals 13 residues. CDR1 and CDR2 from the germline V gene are SGHRS and YFSETQ.